The sequence of this TCR beta chain was determined in a study of blood T cell repertoires in COVID-19 (dated by TCRdb to the early 2020s). Concerning the study at large: Collaborator samples came from the United States, Italy and Spain and covered acute and convalescent phases of COVID-19. The material from the prospective study consisted of cDNA or gDNA derived from T cells, B-cell-depleted T cells, or PBMCs. The dataset comprised deeply sampled blood TCRbeta repertoires from subjects exposed to, actively infected with, or recovered from COVID-19. A freely available public database, intended as a resource for researchers studying the immune response to SARS-CoV-2, is where the repertoires were released. Samples were obtained from the ongoing ImmuneRACE study (first 160 participants) and from 1,254 subjects provided by 6 global collaborators. A de-identified subject ID, COVID-19 status, age in years and sex were almost always included in the sample metadata. Where available, HLA class I and class II types were obtained from metadata supplied by the sample provider rather than from assay-based typing.

TCRbeta CDR3 regions were amplified from genomic DNA by means of the immunoSEQ Assay, a bias-controlled multiplex PCR. Per the original workflow: Nucleated cell counts per sample were estimated from amplification of reference gene primers within the assay. To quantify the absolute abundance of each unique TCRbeta CDR3 rearrangement, sequence reads were collapsed and filtered. Productive Simpson clonality was computed per sample as the square root of Simpson's diversity index over productive rearrangements. Not all clones reach the TCRdb copy of this immuneACCESS table, which keeps in-frame sequences only. Checked studies attribute under half of the gap to unresolved V genes and leave the rest unexplained. V and J calls and clone size are given by that table; D and trimming were obtained from the DNA. The sample data list around 110,000 clones, and almost 85% of these were observed just once. Less than 8% of the sample lies in the top ten.

The paper's findings and limits, for the study overall: How much clinical and demographic metadata was included differed by source and by participant, and the metadata was provided uncurated.

As regards this clone: The antigen this receptor binds is unknown. Base qualities are not provided; no much larger clone lies one nucleotide away.

V is reduced by 5 bases and J by 0 bases, leaving a spacing of 8 bases between them. From a lookup of the germline V gene, CDR1 and CDR2 are MNHEY and SVGEGT. The CDR3 contains 14 residues, cysteine and phenylalanine counted. Only the CDR3 region is kept as DNA, spanning 42 bases read in frame from base 1. Collaborating institutions collected whole blood in K2EDTA tubes following their own protocols. For TCRbeta analysis, collaborators shipped samples as frozen whole blood, isolated PBMCs, or DNA extracted from either of those sample types. The chain is made from TRBV6-2 or TRBV6-3 and TRBJ1-5; the D gene cannot be named for sure. The sequenced sample consisted of peripheral blood. The TCR was taken from a man between 65 and 85 years old with active or convalescent COVID-19. The sequenced DNA: TGTGCCAGCAGTCTACAGAGTAGCAATCAGCCCCAGCATTTT. This codes for CASSLQSSNQPQHF.